This TCR beta chain was retrieved from a study of blood T cell repertoires in COVID-19. Study background: The United States, Italy and Spain provided the acute and convalescent COVID-19 samples.

Using immunoSEQ multiplex PCR, the repertoire was profiled, and TCRdb retains in-frame clones only, with some absent. The sample gives about 74,000 clones, approximately 80% of which show up once; roughly a sixth is in the top ten. The CDR3 contains 15 residues. The V segment lost 1 base and the J segment 0 bases; nucleotides outside the gene matches: 3. Germline CDR1 GTSNPN, CDR2 SVGIG (reference sequence). The receptor comes from a human donor in a cohort sampled during active COVID-19. V and J are TRBV30 and TRBJ2-7, with 10 bases aligning to TRBD2. The sample was peripheral blood. The CDR3 here is CAWSGLAGLSYEQYF. In DNA, the CDR3 is TGTGCCTGGAGTGGACTAGCGGGCCTCTCCTACGAGCAGTACTTC.